This T cell receptor beta chain was sequenced for a study of beta chain features in type 1 diabetes. Study-wide results and limits: Within the patient group, naive, central memory and Treg TCRB repertoires appeared more similar to each other than within healthy donors. Whatever favoring of shorter templates PCR might show would apply equally to patients and controls. Fewer junction insertions and more nucleotide deletions appeared in type 1 diabetes patients. Moderate but significant shortening of TCRB CDR3s was recorded in all four CD4+ subsets from Type 1 diabetes patients.

Per the germline V gene, CDR1 is SQVTM and CDR2 is ANQGSEA. Trimming pared 7 bases from V and 0 bases from J, leaving 18 bases between. The CDR3 has 15 amino acids. TCRB transcripts that were expressed got sequenced, as all of the isolated RNA had been reverse transcribed. An average approximately 4 million reads came from naive, central memory and regulatory T cell samples. Profiling relied on immunoSEQ multiplex PCR, and the TCRdb table lists in-frame clones only, not all of them. The sample consists of about 660,000 clones, more than 12% of them appearing once. This clone was detected a few times. Its antigen is not known.

This chain uses TRBV29-1 with TRBJ1-2; D is perhaps TRBD1 (6 bases). Sequenced input: naive CD4+ T cells from blood. The sequence derives from a young man with type 1 diabetes. Written as DNA, the CDR3 is TGCAGCGCAGCGGGCCTGACAGGAGCTAACTATGGCTACACCTTC. Protein: CSAAGLTGANYGYTF.